This TCR beta chain comes out of a study of CD8+ T cells in alopecia areata. Overall study: Tofacitinib therapy lasting 6 to 18 months was followed by 6 months off drug.

The germline CDR1 and CDR2 sequences are MGHRA and YSYEKL. The CDR3 is 17 residues long. The junction had 4 bases not matched to a gene; V was cut back by 0 bases and J by 0 bases. Findings of the study overall: Higher clonality was seen in lesional scalp than in normal scalp, especially in alopecia totalis/universalis.

This clone appeared a few times. The antigen remains undetermined. Reverse transcribed after extraction, RNA yielded cDNA as the sequencing template. Assay: immunoSEQ multiplex PCR; the TCRdb copy retains only in-frame clones and omits some. The repertoire has 220,000 or so clones, 50% to 65% of them found once; the top ten carry 0.45%. Obtained from alopecia areata patients were lesional scalp punch biopsies along with peripheral blood. Sequenced material: CD4+ T cells sorted from blood, taken at week 0. This chain uses TRBV4-1 with TRBJ2-2; 7 positions agree with TRBD2. The receptor was isolated from a human donor with alopecia areata. The CDR3 loop reads CASSQEGLAANTGELFF. CDR3 in DNA: TGCGCCAGCAGCCAAGAGGGTCTAGCGGCGAACACCGGGGAGCTGTTTTTT.